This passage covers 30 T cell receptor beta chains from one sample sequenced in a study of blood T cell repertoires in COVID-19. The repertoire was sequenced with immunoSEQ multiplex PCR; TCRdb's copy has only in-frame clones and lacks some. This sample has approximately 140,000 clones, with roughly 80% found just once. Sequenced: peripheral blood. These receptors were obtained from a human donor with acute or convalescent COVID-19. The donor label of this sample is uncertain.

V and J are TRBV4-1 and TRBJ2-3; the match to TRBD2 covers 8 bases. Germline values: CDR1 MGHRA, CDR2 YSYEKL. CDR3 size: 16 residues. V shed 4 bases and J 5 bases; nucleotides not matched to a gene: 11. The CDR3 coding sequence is TGCGCCAGCAGCCTCGAGACGGGGGGGCATATAGATACGCAGTATTTT. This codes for CASSLETGGHIDTQYF.

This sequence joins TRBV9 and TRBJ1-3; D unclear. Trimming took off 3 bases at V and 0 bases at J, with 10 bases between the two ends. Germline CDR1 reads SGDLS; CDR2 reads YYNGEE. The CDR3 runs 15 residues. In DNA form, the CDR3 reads TGTGCCAGCAGCGGGACTGGCGTCTCTGGAAACACCATATATTTT. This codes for CASSGTGVSGNTIYF.

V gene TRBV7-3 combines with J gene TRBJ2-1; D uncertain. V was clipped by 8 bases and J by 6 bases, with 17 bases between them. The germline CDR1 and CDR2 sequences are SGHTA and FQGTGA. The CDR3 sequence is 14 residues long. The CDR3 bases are TGTGCCAGCTCCCTGGGTCGACAATCCAATGAGCAGTTCTTC. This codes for CASSLGRQSNEQFF.

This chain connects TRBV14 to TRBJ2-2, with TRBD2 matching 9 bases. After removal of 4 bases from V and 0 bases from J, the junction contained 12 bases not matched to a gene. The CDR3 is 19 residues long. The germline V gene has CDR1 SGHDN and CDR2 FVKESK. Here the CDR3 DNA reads TGTGCCAGCAGCCCTCGGCGTAGCGGGGGACGAACGAACACCGGGGAGCTGTTTTTT. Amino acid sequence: CASSPRRSGGRTNTGELFF.

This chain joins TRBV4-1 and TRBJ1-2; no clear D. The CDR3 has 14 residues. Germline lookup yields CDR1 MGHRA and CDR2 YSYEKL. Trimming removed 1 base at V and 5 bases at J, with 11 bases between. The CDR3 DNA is TGCGCCAGCAGCCAAGTGGGCAGGACTTATGGCTACACCTTC. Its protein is CASSQVGRTYGYTF.

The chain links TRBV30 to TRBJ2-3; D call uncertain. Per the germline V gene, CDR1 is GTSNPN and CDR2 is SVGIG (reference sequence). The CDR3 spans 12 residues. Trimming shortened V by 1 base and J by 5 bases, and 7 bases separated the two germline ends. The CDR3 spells CAWSEAKDTQYF. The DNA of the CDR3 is TGTGCCTGGAGTGAAGCAAAAGATACGCAGTATTTT.

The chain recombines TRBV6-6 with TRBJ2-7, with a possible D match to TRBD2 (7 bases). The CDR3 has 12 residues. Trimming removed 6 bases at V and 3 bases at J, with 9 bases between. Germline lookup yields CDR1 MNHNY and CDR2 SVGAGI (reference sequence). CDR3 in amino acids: CASRGGHYEQYF. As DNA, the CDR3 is TGTGCCAGCAGGGGGGGGCACTACGAGCAGTACTTC.

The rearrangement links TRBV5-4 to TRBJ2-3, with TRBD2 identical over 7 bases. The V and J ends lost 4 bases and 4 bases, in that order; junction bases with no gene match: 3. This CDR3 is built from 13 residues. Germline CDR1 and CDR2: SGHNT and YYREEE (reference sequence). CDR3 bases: TGTGCCAGCAGCCTGGGGGGGGCAGATACGCAGTATTTT. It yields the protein CASSLGGADTQYF.

The CDR3 DNA sequence: TGCAGCGGGGCCCTCGGGGTTGGAAACACCATATATTTT. Amino acids: CSGALGVGNTIYF. The J gene is TRBJ1-3, the V gene TRBV29-1; D remains ambiguous. CDR1 is SQVTM, CDR2 ANQGSEA, per germline. The V end was cut by 7 bases, the J end by 3 bases, with 13 bases between. The CDR3 has 13 residues.

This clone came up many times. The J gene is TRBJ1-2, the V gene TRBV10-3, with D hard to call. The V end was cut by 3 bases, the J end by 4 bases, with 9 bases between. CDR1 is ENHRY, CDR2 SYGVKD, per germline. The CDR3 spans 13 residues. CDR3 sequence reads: CAISEKGGYGYTF. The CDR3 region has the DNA TGTGCCATCAGTGAAAAGGGAGGCTATGGCTACACCTTC.

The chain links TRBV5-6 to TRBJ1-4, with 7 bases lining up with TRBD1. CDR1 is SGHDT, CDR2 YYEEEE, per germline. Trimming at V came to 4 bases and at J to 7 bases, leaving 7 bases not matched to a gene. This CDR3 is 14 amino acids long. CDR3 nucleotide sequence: TGTGCCAGCAGCCTGCAGGGGGAGGTTGAAAAACTGTTTTTT. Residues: CASSLQGEVEKLFF.

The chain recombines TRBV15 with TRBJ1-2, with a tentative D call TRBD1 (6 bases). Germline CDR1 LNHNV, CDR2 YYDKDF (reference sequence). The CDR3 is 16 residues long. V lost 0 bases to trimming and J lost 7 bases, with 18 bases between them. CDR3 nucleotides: TGTGCCACCAGCAGAGATATCACAACAGGGAGTTCTGGCTACACCTTC. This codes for CATSRDITTGSSGYTF.

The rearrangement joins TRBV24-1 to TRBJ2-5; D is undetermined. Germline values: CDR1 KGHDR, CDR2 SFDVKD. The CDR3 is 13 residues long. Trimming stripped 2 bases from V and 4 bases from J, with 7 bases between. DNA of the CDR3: TGTGCCACCAGTGATTCAGCGAGAGAGACCCAGTACTTC. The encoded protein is CATSDSARETQYF.

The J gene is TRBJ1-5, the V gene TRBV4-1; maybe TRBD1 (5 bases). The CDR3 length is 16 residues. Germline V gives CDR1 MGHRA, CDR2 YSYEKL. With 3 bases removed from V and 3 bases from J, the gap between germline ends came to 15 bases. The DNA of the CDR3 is TGCGCCAGCAGCCAGAAGGGGCAGGCCGACAATCAGCCCCAGCATTTT. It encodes CASSQKGQADNQPQHF.

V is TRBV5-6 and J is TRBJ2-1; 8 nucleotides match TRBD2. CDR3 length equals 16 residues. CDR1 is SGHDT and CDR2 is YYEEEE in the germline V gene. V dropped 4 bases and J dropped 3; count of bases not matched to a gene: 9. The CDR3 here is CASSPGGGSRYNEQFF. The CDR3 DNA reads TGTGCCAGCAGCCCCGGGGGGGGGTCGCGCTACAATGAGCAGTTCTTC.

The CDR3 sequence is CASSQGQGAGYGYTF. In DNA form, the CDR3 reads TGTGCCAGCAGCCAAGGCCAGGGGGCCGGCTATGGCTACACCTTC. This chain joins TRBV3-1 (or the pseudogene TRBV3-2) and TRBJ1-2; 8 bases agree with TRBD1. The junction had 5 bases not matched to a gene; V was cut back by 1 base and J by 4 bases. The CDR3 is 15 residues long. Germline V gene sequence: CDR1 LGHDT, CDR2 YNNKEL (reference sequence).

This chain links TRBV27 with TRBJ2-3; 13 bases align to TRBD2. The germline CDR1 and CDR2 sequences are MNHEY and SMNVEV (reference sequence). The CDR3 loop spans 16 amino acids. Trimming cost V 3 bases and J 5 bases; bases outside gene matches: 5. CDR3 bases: TGTGCCAGCAGTTTCCGGGGGACTAGCGGGGTAGATACGCAGTATTTT. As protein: CASSFRGTSGVDTQYF.

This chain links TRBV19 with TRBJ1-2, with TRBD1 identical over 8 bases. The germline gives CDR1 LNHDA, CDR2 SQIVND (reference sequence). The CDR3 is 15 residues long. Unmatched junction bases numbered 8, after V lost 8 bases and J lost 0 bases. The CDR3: CASLAPGGPNYGYTF. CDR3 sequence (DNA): TGTGCCAGTTTGGCCCCAGGGGGCCCTAACTATGGCTACACCTTC.

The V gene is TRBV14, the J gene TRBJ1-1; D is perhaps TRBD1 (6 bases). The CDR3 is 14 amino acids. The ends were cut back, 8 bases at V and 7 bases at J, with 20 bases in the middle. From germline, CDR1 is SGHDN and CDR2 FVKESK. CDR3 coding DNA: TGTGCCAGCCTACCATTACAGGGTTGGAGTGAAGCTTTCTTT. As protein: CASLPLQGWSEAFF. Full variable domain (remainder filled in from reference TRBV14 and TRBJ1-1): EAGVTQFPSHSVIEKGQTVTLRCDPISGHDNLYWYRRVMGKEIKFLLHFVKESKQDESGMPNNRFLAERTGGTYSTLKVQPAELEDSGVYFCASLPLQGWSEAFFGQGTRLTVV.

In DNA form, the CDR3 reads TGTGCCAGCAGCTTAGCGGGGACAGGGTACGAGCAGTACGTC. Protein: CASSLAGTGYEQYV. This rearrangement joins TRBV7-9 to TRBJ2-7, with 9 bases identical to TRBD1. Germline V gene data show CDR1 as SEHNR and CDR2 as FQNEAQ (reference sequence). Trimming cost V 0 bases and J 4 bases; bases outside gene matches: 1. This CDR3 spans 14 amino acids.

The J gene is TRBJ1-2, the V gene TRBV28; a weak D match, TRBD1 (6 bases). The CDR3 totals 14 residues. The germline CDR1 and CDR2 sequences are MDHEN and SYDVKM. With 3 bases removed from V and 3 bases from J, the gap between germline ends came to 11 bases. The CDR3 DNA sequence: TGTGCCAGCAGTTTGTGGACAGCCCACTATGGCTACACCTTC. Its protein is CASSLWTAHYGYTF.

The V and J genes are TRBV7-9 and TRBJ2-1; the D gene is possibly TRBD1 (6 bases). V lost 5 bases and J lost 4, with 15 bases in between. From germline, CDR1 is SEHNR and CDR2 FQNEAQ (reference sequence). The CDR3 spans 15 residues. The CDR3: CASSPGTPEYNEQFF. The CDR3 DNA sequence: TGTGCCAGCAGCCCTGGGACACCTGAATACAATGAGCAGTTCTTC.

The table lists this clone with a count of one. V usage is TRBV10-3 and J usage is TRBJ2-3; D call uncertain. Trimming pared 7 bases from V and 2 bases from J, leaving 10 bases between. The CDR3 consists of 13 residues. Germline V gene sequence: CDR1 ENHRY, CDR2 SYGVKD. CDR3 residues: CAITSPFTDTQYF. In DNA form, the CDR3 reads TGTGCCATCACCTCCCCCTTCACAGATACGCAGTATTTT.

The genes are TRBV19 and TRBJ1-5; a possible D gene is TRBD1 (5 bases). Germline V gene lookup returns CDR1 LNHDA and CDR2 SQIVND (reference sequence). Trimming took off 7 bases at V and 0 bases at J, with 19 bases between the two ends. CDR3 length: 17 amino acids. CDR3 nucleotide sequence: TGTGCCAGTACCACGGGGGAGAGAACCCATAGCAATCAGCCCCAGCATTTT. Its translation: CASTTGERTHSNQPQHF.

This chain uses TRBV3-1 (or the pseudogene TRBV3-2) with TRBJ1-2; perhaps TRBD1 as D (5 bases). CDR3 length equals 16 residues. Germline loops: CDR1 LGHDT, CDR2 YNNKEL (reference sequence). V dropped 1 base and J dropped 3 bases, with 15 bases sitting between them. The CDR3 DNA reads TGTGCCAGCAGCCAAGGGGGCTTCGGGGGGTACTATGGCTACACCTTC. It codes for CASSQGGFGGYYGYTF.

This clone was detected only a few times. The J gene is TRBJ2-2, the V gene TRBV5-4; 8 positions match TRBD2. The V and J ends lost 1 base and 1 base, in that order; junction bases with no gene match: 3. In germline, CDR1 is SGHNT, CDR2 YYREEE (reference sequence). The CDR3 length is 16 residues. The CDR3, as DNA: TGTGCCAGCAGCTTGCTGGCGGGGGGGAACACCGGGGAGCTGTTTTTT. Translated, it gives CASSLLAGGNTGELFF.

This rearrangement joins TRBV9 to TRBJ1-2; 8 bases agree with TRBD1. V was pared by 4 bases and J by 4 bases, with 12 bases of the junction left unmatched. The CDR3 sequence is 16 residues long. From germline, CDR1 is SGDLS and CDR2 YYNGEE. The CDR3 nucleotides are TGTGCCAGCAGCCTTCGACAGGGGCCTGCAATCTATGGCTACACCTTC. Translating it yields CASSLRQGPAIYGYTF. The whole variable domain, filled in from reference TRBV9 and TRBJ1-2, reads DSGVTQTPKHLITATGQRVTLRCSPRSGDLSVYWYQQSLDQGLQFLIQYYNGEERAKGNILERFSAQQFPDLHSELNLSSLELGDSALYFCASSLRQGPAIYGYTFGSGTRLTVV.

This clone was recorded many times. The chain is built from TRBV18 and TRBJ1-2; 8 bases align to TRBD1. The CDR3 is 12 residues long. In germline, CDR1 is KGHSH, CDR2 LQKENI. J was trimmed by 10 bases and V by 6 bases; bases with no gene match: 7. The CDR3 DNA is TGTGCCAGCTCCCGGACAGGGCCGACCTACACCTTC. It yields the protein CASSRTGPTYTF.

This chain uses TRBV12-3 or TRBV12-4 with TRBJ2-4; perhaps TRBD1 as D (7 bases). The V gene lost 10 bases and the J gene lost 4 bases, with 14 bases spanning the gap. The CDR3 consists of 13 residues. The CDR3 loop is CATQGGKKNIQYF. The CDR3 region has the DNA TGTGCCACCCAGGGGGGAAAGAAAAACATTCAGTACTTC.

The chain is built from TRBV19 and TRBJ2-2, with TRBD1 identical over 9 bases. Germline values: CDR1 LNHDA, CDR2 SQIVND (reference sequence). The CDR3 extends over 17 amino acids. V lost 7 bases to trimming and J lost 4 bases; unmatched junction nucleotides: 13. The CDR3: CASTQGALGRSTGELFF. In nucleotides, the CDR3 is TGTGCCAGTACACAGGGGGCCCTCGGTAGGAGCACCGGGGAGCTGTTTTTT.